The 21 T cell receptor beta chains reported below all come from one sample, sequenced in a study of regulatory T cells in long-lasting Graves disease. As to time point: persistent/refractory GD, antithyroid drugs over 5 years with positive TRAb. TCR sequences were obtained from RNA taken from PBMCs. TCR beta libraries were built with iRepertoire HTBI primers and Arm-PCR of CDR3 regions. Each CDR3 protein gets one entry after TCRdb re-called the multiplex PCR reads with MiXCR. Among fewer than 450,000 distinct CDR3 sequences, around 22% were seen once, and the ten largest hold approximately 26%. The source material was peripheral blood mononuclear cells (PBMCs), sampled when the disease was refractory, from a patient treated with antithyroid drugs. Receptors were obtained from a female donor with Graves disease.

This clonotype was counted ten times or more. The rearrangement uses TRBV11-2 and TRBJ2-2, with D tentatively TRBD2 (5 bases). The length of the CDR3 is 18 residues. V lost 5 bases and J lost 0, with 19 bases in between. CDR1 is SGHAT and CDR2 is FQNNGV in the germline V gene. CDR3 nucleotides: TGTGCCAGCAGCAGCCGGCGGAGGCGGGTAACGAACACCGGGGAGCTGTTTTTT. Translation: CASSSRRRRVTNTGELFF.

As concerns this clonotype: This clone may be a read error of a much larger clone one base away. J is TRBJ2-7 and V is TRBV15; D possibly matches TRBD1 or TRBD2 (7 bases each). This CDR3 contains 12 residues. The V end lost 9 bases, the J end lost 9 bases, and 18 bases lay between the germline ends. From germline, CDR1 is LNHNV and CDR2 YYDKDF (reference sequence). The CDR3 DNA reads TGTGCCACAGACACCCTCAGGGGGGGGCAGTACTTC. This sequence encodes CATDTLRGGQYF. Full variable domain (outside the CDR3, taken from reference TRBV15 and TRBJ2-7): DAMVIQNPRYQVTQFGKPVTLSCSQTLNHNVMYWYQQKSSQAPKLLFHYYDKDFNNEADTPDNFQSRRPNTSFCFLDIRSPGLGDTAMYLCATDTLRGGQYFGPGTRLTVT.

J is TRBJ1-1 and V is TRBV28, with TRBD1 identical over 7 bases. CDR1 is MDHEN and CDR2 is SYDVKM in the germline V gene. This CDR3 comprises 17 residues. V shed 3 bases and J 0 bases; nucleotides not matched to a gene: 10. The CDR3 sequence is CASSFFQGDTMNTEAFF. CDR3 in DNA: TGTGCCAGCAGTTTTTTTCAGGGGGATACGATGAACACTGAAGCTTTCTTT.

This chain uses TRBV9 with TRBJ1-6; no reliable D call. V was shortened by 0 bases and J by 7 bases, with 8 bases between the two germline ends. Germline values: CDR1 SGDLS, CDR2 YYNGEE. CDR3 length: 14 amino acids. CDR3: CASSVGQVNSPLHF. The CDR3 region has the DNA TGTGCCAGCAGCGTAGGCCAGGTCAATTCACCCCTCCACTTT.

This clonotype has a handful of counts. The chain is built from TRBV6-1 and TRBJ1-1; a weak D match, TRBD1 (5 bases). Trimming stripped 7 bases from V and 1 base from J, with 10 bases between. The germline CDR1 and CDR2 sequences are MNHNS and SASEGT. CDR3 length: 13 amino acids. CDR3 DNA sequence: TGTGCCAGCAACCACGGACAGAACACTGAAGCTTTCTTT. Translated, it gives CASNHGQNTEAFF.

This clonotype was seen a handful of times. This sequence joins TRBV5-1 and TRBJ1-1; weak D call: TRBD1 (5 bases). Trimming removed 0 bases at V and 4 bases at J, with 13 bases between. This CDR3 region has 15 residues. The germline CDR1 and CDR2 sequences are SGHRS and YFSETQ. CDR3 loop: CASSLGVGDFTEAFF. CDR3 sequence (DNA): TGCGCCAGCAGCTTGGGGGTAGGGGATTTCACTGAAGCTTTCTTT. Full variable domain (outside the CDR3, taken from reference TRBV5-1 and TRBJ1-1): KAGVTQTPRYLIKTRGQQVTLSCSPISGHRSVSWYQQTPGQGLQFLFEYFSETQRNKGNFPGRFSGRQFSNSRSEMNVSTLELGDSALYLCASSLGVGDFTEAFFGQGTRLTVV.

This clonotype was counted between two and nine times. The genes are TRBV25-1 and TRBJ1-4; weak D call: TRBD1 (6 bases). CDR3 length: 15 amino acids. Germline CDR1 MGHDK, CDR2 SYGVNS. V was cut by 2 bases and J by 4 bases, with 11 bases left in between. The CDR3 protein is CASSETGKDNEKLFF. The CDR3 region has the DNA TGTGCCAGCAGTGAAACAGGGAAGGATAATGAAAAACTGTTTTTT.

The CDR3 loop is CASSYSGASNEKLFF. For the CDR3, the DNA is TGTGCCAGCAGTTACTCTGGGGCCTCGAATGAAAAACTGTTTTTT. This rearrangement joins TRBV6-5 to TRBJ1-4; tentatively, D is TRBD1 (5 bases). V was pared by 0 bases and J by 5 bases, with 10 bases between. The CDR3 is made up of 15 amino acids. CDR1 and CDR2 from the germline V gene are MNHEY and SVGAGI.

This clonotype was detected only a few times. Written as DNA, the CDR3 is TGTGCCAGCAGCCAAGATGGGGCTAGCAAGTCCTACGAGCAGTACTTC. This codes for CASSQDGASKSYEQYF. The chain recombines TRBV4-2 with TRBJ2-7, with D perhaps TRBD1 or TRBD2 (5 bases each). The CDR3 has 16 residues. Trimming cost V 0 bases and J 1 base, with 13 bases left between them. Germline V gene data show CDR1 as LGHNA and CDR2 as YNFKEQ.

The rearrangement links TRBV18 to TRBJ1-5, with 11 bases fitting TRBD1. CDR1 and CDR2 (germline): KGHSH, LQKENI. The ends lost 3 bases at V and 7 bases at J; junction bases unmatched: 5. CDR3 length: 15 residues. The CDR3: CASSPGQGVGQPQHF. DNA for the CDR3: TGTGCCAGCTCACCGGGACAGGGGGTCGGGCAGCCCCAGCATTTT.

This chain joins TRBV7-9 and TRBJ2-2; maybe TRBD1 (5 bases). The germline CDR1 and CDR2 sequences are SEHNR and FQNEAQ (reference sequence). The CDR3 runs 15 residues. Trimming pared 5 bases from V and 6 bases from J, leaving 16 bases between. CDR3 sequence: CASSRVPGISGELFF. In DNA, the CDR3 is TGTGCCAGCAGCAGGGTGCCAGGGATATCCGGGGAGCTGTTTTTT.

The V and J genes are TRBV3-1 and TRBJ1-3, with D hard to call. This CDR3 spans 15 amino acids. V was shortened by 1 base and J by 1 base, with 8 bases between the two germline ends. In germline, CDR1 is LGHDT, CDR2 YNNKEL (reference sequence). CDR3 sequence reads: CASSQVQASGNTIYF. In DNA form, the CDR3 reads TGTGCCAGCAGCCAAGTCCAAGCGTCTGGAAACACCATATATTTT.

This clonotype was seen at least ten times. The rearrangement joins TRBV6-1 to TRBJ1-1; D uncertain. V lost 0 bases and J 4 bases, leaving 9 bases between the germline ends. Germline V CDR1 and CDR2: MNHNS, SASEGT. CDR3 length: 14 residues. CDR3 in DNA: TGTGCCAGCAGTGAAGCGGGGTTGAGCACTGAAGCTTTCTTT. Translation: CASSEAGLSTEAFF.

This clonotype has just a few counts. CDR3 region: CSAESATELWQPQHF. CDR3 bases: TGCAGTGCGGAGTCAGCGACAGAATTGTGGCAGCCCCAGCATTTT. The gene calls are TRBV20-1 and TRBJ1-5; possible D gene TRBD1, 5 bases. V shed 6 bases and J shed 7 bases, with 22 bases lying between them. The CDR3 has 15 residues. CDR1 and CDR2 (germline): DFQATT, SNEGSKA (reference sequence).

V is TRBV7-2 and J is TRBJ1-3; 7 bases are a match to TRBD1. V was pared by 3 bases and J by 0 bases, with 8 bases of the junction left unmatched. The CDR3 consists of 17 residues. CDR1 and CDR2 from the germline V gene are SGHTA and FQGNSA. The CDR3 DNA sequence: TGTGCCAGCAGCTTTGACAGGGTCTGGGCCTCTGGAAACACCATATATTTT. As protein: CASSFDRVWASGNTIYF.

This clonotype appeared many times. V is TRBV28 and J is TRBJ1-2, with unresolved D. CDR1 is MDHEN and CDR2 is SYDVKM in the germline V gene. The CDR3 spans 14 residues. With 1 base removed from V and 5 bases from J, the gap between germline ends came to 11 bases. The DNA of the CDR3 is TGTGCCAGCAGTTTATCGGGAAGTTCTTATGGCTACACCTTC. It yields the protein CASSLSGSSYGYTF.

This sequence joins TRBV7-9 and TRBJ1-1; tentative D call: TRBD1 (5 bases). With 5 bases removed from V and 4 bases from J, the gap between germline ends came to 17 bases. Germline CDR1 is SEHNR and CDR2 is FQNEAQ (reference sequence). The CDR3 length is 15 residues. Written as DNA, the CDR3 is TGTGCCAGCAGCCCAGGACATACACGGGGCACTGAAGCTTTCTTT. This codes for CASSPGHTRGTEAFF.

This clonotype has ten or more counts. The chain recombines TRBV7-8 with TRBJ1-1; 7 nucleotides agree with TRBD1. The V segment lost 1 base and the J segment 4 bases; nucleotides outside the gene matches: 6. The CDR3 runs 15 residues. The germline V gene has CDR1 SGHVS and CDR2 FQNEAQ. CDR3 bases: TGTGCCAGCAGCTTAGTTGTAGGGGGCCTCACTGAAGCTTTCTTT. This gives the protein CASSLVVGGLTEAFF.

The table lists this clonotype with a few counts. V gene TRBV6-5 combines with J gene TRBJ2-6; D tentatively fits TRBD1 or TRBD2 (7 bases each). Germline-derived CDR1 and CDR2 are MNHEY and SVGAGI. Trimming left V 4 bases short and J 2 bases short, with 12 bases between. The CDR3 has 16 residues. The CDR3 reads CASSLGGGAGANVLTF. Written as DNA, the CDR3 is TGTGCCAGCAGTTTGGGAGGGGGCGCTGGGGCCAACGTCCTGACTTTC.

The J gene is TRBJ1-5, the V gene TRBV3-2; the table's D call TRBD1 went unverified against the DNA. TRBV3-2 is termed a pseudogene. The CDR3 loop spans 23 amino acids. CDR3 DNA: TGTGCCAGCAGCCGAGAGCCAACACAGGGTGTCGGCCAGCCTGCCACCACTCATCAGCCCCAGCATTTT. Protein sequence: CASSREPTQGVGQPATTHQPQHF.

A few counts support this clonotype. V is TRBV19 and J is TRBJ2-7; D remains unclear. CDR1 and CDR2 (germline): LNHDA, SQIVND (reference sequence). The CDR3 has 14 amino acids. V was trimmed by 0 bases and J by 1 base, leaving 7 bases between them. CDR3 protein: CASSIELTSYEQYF. The CDR3 bases are TGTGCCAGTAGTATAGAACTAACTTCCTACGAGCAGTACTTC. Full variable domain (outside the CDR3, taken from reference TRBV19 and TRBJ2-7): DGGITQSPKYLFRKEGQNVTLSCEQNLNHDAMYWYRQDPGQGLRLIYYSQIVNDFQKGDIAEGYSVSREKKESFPLTVTSAQKNPTAFYLCASSIELTSYEQYFGPGTRLTVT.